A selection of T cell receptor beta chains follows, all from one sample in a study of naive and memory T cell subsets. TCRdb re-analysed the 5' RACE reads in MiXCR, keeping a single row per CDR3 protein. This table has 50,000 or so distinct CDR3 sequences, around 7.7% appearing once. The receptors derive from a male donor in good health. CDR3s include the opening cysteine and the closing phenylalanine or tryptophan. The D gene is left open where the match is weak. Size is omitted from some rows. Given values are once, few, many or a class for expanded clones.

cdr3_aa: CASSSSAGAKNIQYF
cdr3_nt: TGTGCCAGCAGTTCCTCAGCGGGAGCCAAAAACATTCAGTACTTC
j_call: TRBJ2-4
d_call: .
v_call: TRBV27
clone_size: few

cdr3_aa: CASRGRLITGELFF
cdr3_nt: TGTGCCAGCCGCGGGAGGCTAATAACCGGGGAGCTGTTTTTT
j_call: TRBJ2-2
d_call: TRBD2
v_call: TRBV6-5
clone_size: few

cdr3_aa: CASSLGLAGLGTGELFF
cdr3_nt: TGTGCCAGCAGCTTAGGCCTAGCCGGGCTTGGGACCGGGGAGCTGTTTTTT
j_call: TRBJ2-2
d_call: .
v_call: TRBV13
clone_size: many

cdr3_aa: CASSFWTGGPMNTEAFF
cdr3_nt: TGTGCCAGCAGTTTTTGGACAGGGGGCCCCATGAACACTGAAGCTTTCTTT
j_call: TRBJ1-1
d_call: TRBD1
v_call: TRBV12-3/TRBV12-4
clone_size: .

cdr3_aa: CASSLGSQKAFF
cdr3_nt: TGTGCCAGCAGCTTAGGCAGTCAAAAAGCTTTCTTT
j_call: TRBJ1-1
d_call: .
v_call: TRBV11-2
clone_size: many

cdr3_aa: CASSGPALRAGYTF
cdr3_nt: TGTGCCAGCAGCGGTCCGGCCCTTCGGGCTGGCTACACCTTC
j_call: TRBJ1-2
d_call: .
v_call: TRBV2
clone_size: many

cdr3_aa: CASSDPGRSQPQHF
cdr3_nt: TGTGCCAGCAGTGACCCCGGTCGGTCTCAGCCCCAGCATTTT
j_call: TRBJ1-5
d_call: .
v_call: TRBV25-1
clone_size: .

cdr3_aa: CASSYRQVDNEQFF
cdr3_nt: TGTGCCAGCAGTTACAGGCAGGTAGACAATGAGCAGTTCTTC
j_call: TRBJ2-1
d_call: .
v_call: TRBV6-5
clone_size: many

cdr3_aa: CASSLGPTNEKLFF
cdr3_nt: TGTGCCAGCAGCTTGGGACCGACTAATGAAAAACTGTTTTTT
j_call: TRBJ1-4
d_call: .
v_call: TRBV5-4
clone_size: .

cdr3_aa: CASTPPGRDTEAFF
cdr3_nt: TGTGCCAGCACCCCCCCTGGGAGGGACACTGAAGCTTTCTTT
j_call: TRBJ1-1
d_call: .
v_call: TRBV6-5
clone_size: few

cdr3_aa: CASSRGQGMSETQYF
cdr3_nt: TGCGCCAGCAGCCGGGGACAGGGAATGTCTGAGACCCAGTACTTC
j_call: TRBJ2-5
d_call: TRBD1
v_call: TRBV4-1
clone_size: many

cdr3_aa: CASSLTQSGEAFF
cdr3_nt: TGCGCCAGCAGCCTCACCCAGTCGGGCGAGGCTTTCTTT
j_call: TRBJ1-1
d_call: .
v_call: TRBV5-1
clone_size: many

cdr3_aa: CASSFPGSANEKLFF
cdr3_nt: TGTGCCAGCAGCTTCCCAGGGAGTGCTAATGAAAAACTGTTTTTT
j_call: TRBJ1-4
d_call: .
v_call: TRBV13
clone_size: many

cdr3_aa: CSVEGTSGRQSSYNEQFF
cdr3_nt: TGCAGCGTTGAAGGGACTAGCGGGAGGCAAAGCTCCTACAATGAGCAGTTCTTC
j_call: TRBJ2-1
d_call: TRBD2
v_call: TRBV29-1
clone_size: .

cdr3_aa: CASSLGAGAYEQYF
cdr3_nt: TGTGCCAGCAGCTTGGGAGCGGGAGCCTACGAGCAGTACTTC
j_call: TRBJ2-7
d_call: TRBD2
v_call: TRBV5-5
clone_size: many

cdr3_aa: CASSRQILWASAYNEQFF
cdr3_nt: TGTGCCAGCAGCCGCCAAATTTTATGGGCTAGCGCTTACAATGAGCAGTTCTTC
j_call: TRBJ2-1
d_call: .
v_call: TRBV3-1
clone_size: many

cdr3_aa: CASSEARALGYEQFF
cdr3_nt: TGTGCCAGCAGTGAAGCGAGGGCCCTGGGCTATGAGCAGTTCTTC
j_call: TRBJ2-1
d_call: .
v_call: TRBV6-1
clone_size: few

cdr3_aa: CASSLQGVPTEAFF
cdr3_nt: TGTGCCAGCAGCCTACAGGGCGTCCCCACTGAAGCTTTCTTT
j_call: TRBJ1-1
d_call: .
v_call: TRBV5-4
clone_size: .

cdr3_aa: CASSLVGGYNEQFF
cdr3_nt: TGTGCCAGCAGCTTAGTGGGAGGCTACAATGAGCAGTTCTTC
j_call: TRBJ2-1
d_call: .
v_call: TRBV7-2
clone_size: few

cdr3_aa: CASSSIGGGAWDEQFF
cdr3_nt: TGTGCCAGCAGCTCCATTGGGGGGGGGGCTTGGGATGAGCAGTTCTTC
j_call: TRBJ2-1
d_call: .
v_call: TRBV7-8
clone_size: few

cdr3_aa: CASSDRPGEGNEQYF
cdr3_nt: TGTGCCAGCAGTGATCGGCCCGGGGAGGGGAACGAGCAGTACTTC
j_call: TRBJ2-7
d_call: TRBD2
v_call: TRBV6-1
clone_size: many

cdr3_aa: CASSYAGGEVNEQFF
cdr3_nt: TGCGCCAGCAGCTACGCTGGGGGCGAGGTGAATGAGCAGTTCTTC
j_call: TRBJ2-1
d_call: .
v_call: TRBV5-1
clone_size: many

cdr3_aa: CASTPSGTEDEKLFF
cdr3_nt: TGTGCCAGCACCCCCTCCGGGACAGAGGATGAAAAACTGTTTTTT
j_call: TRBJ1-4
d_call: TRBD1
v_call: TRBV7-9
clone_size: many

cdr3_aa: CASSSLRGGSTDTQYF
cdr3_nt: TGTGCCAGCAGCTCCCTCCGAGGGGGAAGCACAGATACGCAGTATTTT
j_call: TRBJ2-3
d_call: .
v_call: TRBV7-9
clone_size: few

cdr3_aa: CSAIDSRHTDTQYF
cdr3_nt: TGCAGTGCCATCGACTCGAGGCACACAGATACGCAGTATTTT
j_call: TRBJ2-3
d_call: .
v_call: TRBV20-1
clone_size: .

cdr3_aa: CSASGEKLFF
cdr3_nt: TGCAGCGCCAGCGGGGAAAAACTGTTTTTT
j_call: TRBJ1-4
d_call: .
v_call: TRBV29-1
clone_size: many

cdr3_aa: CASSHGLAGGYEQYF
cdr3_nt: TGTGCCAGCAGTCACGGACTAGCGGGGGGCTACGAGCAGTACTTC
j_call: TRBJ2-7
d_call: TRBD2
v_call: TRBV6-5
clone_size: few

cdr3_aa: CASSSPPGGGKGTGELFF
cdr3_nt: TGTGCCAGCAGCTCGCCCCCAGGGGGTGGGAAAGGCACCGGGGAGCTGTTTTTT
j_call: TRBJ2-2
d_call: TRBD1
v_call: TRBV5-4
clone_size: few

cdr3_aa: CASSTTQNTEAFF
cdr3_nt: TGTGCCAGCTCAACAACCCAGAACACTGAAGCTTTCTTT
j_call: TRBJ1-1
d_call: .
v_call: TRBV18
clone_size: many

cdr3_aa: CASSVVAGEQYF
cdr3_nt: TGTGCCAGCAGCGTAGTGGCAGGCGAGCAGTACTTC
j_call: TRBJ2-7
d_call: .
v_call: TRBV9
clone_size: few

cdr3_aa: CASSYSGEVDTQYF
cdr3_nt: TGTGCCAGCAGTTACTCAGGGGAGGTAGATACGCAGTATTTT
j_call: TRBJ2-3
d_call: .
v_call: TRBV6-5
clone_size: few

cdr3_aa: CASSLESGDNEQFF
cdr3_nt: TGCGCCAGCAGCTTGGAGAGCGGAGACAATGAGCAGTTCTTC
j_call: TRBJ2-1
d_call: .
v_call: TRBV5-1
clone_size: many

cdr3_aa: CASSSGTPAYEQYF
cdr3_nt: TGTGCCAGCAGCTCCGGGACTCCGGCTTACGAGCAGTACTTC
j_call: TRBJ2-7
d_call: .
v_call: TRBV6-6
clone_size: many

cdr3_aa: CASSEGRTYEQYF
cdr3_nt: TGTGCCAGCAGTGAGGGCAGGACCTACGAGCAGTACTTC
j_call: TRBJ2-7
d_call: .
v_call: TRBV2
clone_size: .

cdr3_aa: CASRDQPRLNTEAFF
cdr3_nt: TGTGCCAGCAGAGATCAACCAAGGCTGAACACTGAAGCTTTCTTT
j_call: TRBJ1-1
d_call: .
v_call: TRBV12-3/TRBV12-4
clone_size: .

cdr3_aa: CASGREDRSYEQYF
cdr3_nt: TGTGCCAGCGGCCGAGAGGACAGGTCCTACGAGCAGTACTTC
j_call: TRBJ2-7
d_call: TRBD1
v_call: TRBV2
clone_size: .

cdr3_aa: CSAHPEGLETQYF
cdr3_nt: TGCAGTGCTCACCCAGAGGGTCTTGAGACCCAGTACTTC
j_call: TRBJ2-5
d_call: .
v_call: TRBV20-1
clone_size: .

cdr3_aa: CASSSLTSALNYNEQFF
cdr3_nt: TGTGCCAGCAGCAGTTTGACTAGCGCCTTGAACTACAATGAGCAGTTCTTC
j_call: TRBJ2-1
d_call: TRBD2
v_call: TRBV11-1
clone_size: .

cdr3_aa: CSATGQGLQETQYF
cdr3_nt: TGCAGTGCTACCGGACAGGGGCTGCAAGAGACCCAGTACTTC
j_call: TRBJ2-5
d_call: TRBD1
v_call: TRBV20-1
clone_size: few

cdr3_aa: CASSGSTAQAFF
cdr3_nt: TGTGCCAGCAGTGGGTCGACAGCCCAAGCTTTCTTT
j_call: TRBJ1-1
d_call: .
v_call: TRBV25-1
clone_size: many

cdr3_aa: CASSYVGANEKLFF
cdr3_nt: TGTGCCAGCAGCTACGTAGGCGCTAATGAAAAACTGTTTTTT
j_call: TRBJ1-4
d_call: .
v_call: TRBV27
clone_size: few

cdr3_aa: CASRGDRATGELFF
cdr3_nt: TGTGCCAGCAGAGGGGACAGGGCGACCGGGGAGCTGTTTTTT
j_call: TRBJ2-2
d_call: TRBD1
v_call: TRBV6-6
clone_size: .